This TCR beta chain was captured in a study of blood T cell repertoires in COVID-19. Study overall: The origin of the acute and convalescent COVID-19 samples was the United States, Italy and Spain.

As originally analysed: The assay estimated nucleated cells by amplifying reference gene primers. The data were produced by immunoSEQ multiplex PCR, yet TCRdb's version contains in-frame clones alone and is incomplete. For V, J and clone size, that table is used; D and trimming come from the DNA. The table records 390,000 or so clones, about 87% of them present only once. Germline V gene lookup returns CDR1 SQVTM and CDR2 ANQGSEA. The V segment lost 4 bases and the J segment 6 bases; nucleotides outside the gene matches: 3. The length of the CDR3 is 13 residues. The sequenced sample was peripheral blood. The source of this sequence is a woman aged 25 to 39 with COVID-19, enrolled during active disease. This rearrangement joins TRBV29-1 to TRBJ2-7; TRBD2 aligns across 13 bases. CDR3 protein: CSVGGLAGVEQYF. CDR3 DNA sequence: TGCAGCGTTGGAGGACTAGCGGGGGTCGAGCAGTACTTC.